This T cell receptor (beta chain) was documented in a study of metastatic and nonmetastatic thyroid tumors (dated by TCRdb to about 2020). Regarding the complete study: Repertoires from peripheral blood and from tumor or nodule tissue samples of malignant and benign thyroid patients were compared.

What the authors observed across the whole study: In both blood and tumor samples, TCR beta diversity was reported to be significantly higher in malignant tumors than in benign nodules.

Based on the germline V gene (reference sequence), the CDR1 and CDR2 sequences are LGHDT and YNNKEL. The CDR3 runs 13 residues from the cysteine to the phenylalanine. Only the CDR3 part of the read is kept: 39 bases, read in frame from the first base. Trimming takes 5 bases from V and 3 bases from J, and the germline ends sit 10 bases apart. Receptor libraries were prepared by PCR. Sequencing was carried out with an Illumina HiSeq 4000. High-throughput sequencing was used to profile the TCR beta-chain CDR3 region of each patient. The authors processed their data as follows. The researchers built a classifier to tell apart papillary thyroid cancer patients with distant metastasis, based on CDR3 differences among clinicopathological groups. To measure repertoire diversity the researchers used the Shannon index, while the Morisita-Horn index served to gauge how similar the tumor and blood repertoires were. TCRdb took the public reads, trimmed them with fastp at Q25, ran MiXCR for clone calling and kept in-frame beta chains. In this record, the V and J calls reflect TCRdb's handling and not the investigators' own analysis. For this sample there are around 15,000 clones; around 25% appear just once. Of the sample, 12% is held by the ten largest clones.

This clone is labeled medium-sized (0.01 to 0.1%). Its recognized antigen is unknown. No per-base quality is available; no much larger clone lies one base away. Before undergoing thyroid surgery, none of the patients had been given any kind of treatment. Using T-cell receptor beta sequencing, the study looked back at clinical samples from patients collected from the early 2010s to the late 2010s. Sequenced input: tumor tissue. This receptor was obtained from a female donor with papillary thyroid cancer or a benign thyroid nodule (not recorded which). Some clones in this sample may be carry-over from other donors' samples. In this chain, TRBV3-1 is recombined with TRBJ1-1; the D gene is possibly TRBD1, with 6 bases matching. The nucleotides read TGTGCCAGCAGCGCGTACAGGGACACTGAAGCTTTCTTT. Its translation is CASSAYRDTEAFF.